This T cell receptor beta chain was obtained from a study of blood T cell repertoires in COVID-19. Study-level background: There were acute and convalescent COVID-19 samples, and they came from the United States, Italy and Spain. T cells, B-cell-depleted T cells, or PBMCs supplied cDNA or gDNA.

In the study's own analysis: How many nucleated cells were present was estimated from reference gene primer amplification. Method: immunoSEQ multiplex PCR; TCRdb's copy keeps in-frame clones and lacks some. V, J and clone size are taken as reported in that table, and D and trimming were inferred from the DNA itself. The sample yields roughly 180,000 clones, about 70% seen once. Looked up from germline, CDR1 is MNHNY and CDR2 is SVGAGI (reference sequence). V lost 2 bases, J lost 4 bases, and 0 bases stayed unmatched. The CDR3 is 15 residues long. The sequence was collected from a woman between 45 and 60 years old with active or convalescent COVID-19. Sequenced input: peripheral blood. The rearrangement uses TRBV6-6 and TRBJ2-5, with 14 bases aligning to TRBD2. For the CDR3, the DNA is TGTGCCAGCAGTTACGGACTAGCGGGAGGAGAGACCCAGTACTTC. Translating it yields CASSYGLAGGETQYF.